This T cell receptor beta chain was captured by sequencing in a study of cytomegalovirus exposure and HLA in healthy donors. A multiplex PCR was run with 60 Vbeta primers and 13 Jbeta primers. Only in-frame clones appear in the TCRdb table, and some are missing; sequencing was by immunoSEQ multiplex PCR. The sample holds some 57,000 clones, over 60% seen once. From germline, CDR1 is SGHNT and CDR2 YYREEE (reference sequence). The trim removed 1 base at V and 5 bases at J, leaving 9 bases unmatched. The CDR3 is 17 residues long. The sequenced material came from PBMCs. The chain joins TRBV5-4 to TRBJ2-5; 12 bases map to TRBD2. The TCR was taken from a woman in her 30s in good health and CMV-seronegative. CDR3 residues: CASSLRGLAGGPETQYF. As DNA, the CDR3 is TGTGCCAGCAGCTTGCGGGGTCTAGCGGGAGGGCCGGAGACCCAGTACTTC.